The source of this T cell receptor beta chain is a study of blood T cells in healthy people across ages. Study overall: Template switching recovered approximately one barcoded beta molecule for every two T cells.

A J-beta primer mix and a sample-barcoded 5' primer were used in a second PCR of about 6 to 12 cycles. Each CDR3 protein is one row after TCRdb ran MiXCR on the 5' RACE reads. The data contain roughly 1.9 million distinct CDR3 sequences, 35% to 50% of them singletons. This clonotype was seen a handful of times. The CDR3 contains 15 residues. Per the germline V gene, CDR1 is LGHNA and CDR2 is YSLEER. V lost 3 bases and J lost 3, with 12 bases in between. The gene calls are TRBV4-3 and TRBJ2-1, with D perhaps matching TRBD2 (6 bases). Specimen: blood. The clonotype comes from a human donor in good health. CDR3 in DNA: TGCGCCAGCAGCCAGAGGGACTCAATCTACAATGAGCAGTTCTTC. Translated, it gives CASSQRDSIYNEQFF.